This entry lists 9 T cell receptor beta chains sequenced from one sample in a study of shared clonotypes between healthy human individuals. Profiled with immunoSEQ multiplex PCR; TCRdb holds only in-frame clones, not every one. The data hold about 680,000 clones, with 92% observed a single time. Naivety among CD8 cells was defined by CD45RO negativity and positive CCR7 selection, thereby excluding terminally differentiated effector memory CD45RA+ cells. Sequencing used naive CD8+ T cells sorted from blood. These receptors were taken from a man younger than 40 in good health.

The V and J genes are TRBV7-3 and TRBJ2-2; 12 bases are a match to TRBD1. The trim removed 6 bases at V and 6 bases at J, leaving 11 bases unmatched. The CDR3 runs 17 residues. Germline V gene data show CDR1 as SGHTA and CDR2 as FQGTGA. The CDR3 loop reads CASRYSGTGGKAGELFF. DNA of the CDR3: TGTGCCAGCAGATACTCCGGGACAGGGGGCAAGGCCGGGGAGCTGTTTTTT.

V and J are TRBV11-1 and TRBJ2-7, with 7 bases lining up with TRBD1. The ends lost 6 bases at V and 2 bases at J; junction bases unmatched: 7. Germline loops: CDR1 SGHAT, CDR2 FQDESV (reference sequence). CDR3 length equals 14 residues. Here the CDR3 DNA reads TGTGCCAGCAGTTCAAGGACAGGCGCCTACGAGCAGTACTTC. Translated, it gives CASSSRTGAYEQYF.

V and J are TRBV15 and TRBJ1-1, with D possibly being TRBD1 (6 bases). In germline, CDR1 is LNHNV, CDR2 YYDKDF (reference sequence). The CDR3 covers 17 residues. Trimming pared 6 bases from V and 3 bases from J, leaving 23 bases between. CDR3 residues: CATRAVGDITFDTEAFF. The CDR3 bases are TGTGCCACCAGAGCAGTAGGGGACATAACTTTCGACACTGAAGCTTTCTTT.

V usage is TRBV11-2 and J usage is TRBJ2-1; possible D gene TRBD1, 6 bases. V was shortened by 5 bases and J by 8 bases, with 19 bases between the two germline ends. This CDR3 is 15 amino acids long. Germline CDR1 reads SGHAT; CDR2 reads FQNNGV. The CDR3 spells CASSNTGTGFDEQFF. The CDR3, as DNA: TGTGCCAGCAGCAACACGGGTACAGGGTTCGATGAGCAGTTCTTC.

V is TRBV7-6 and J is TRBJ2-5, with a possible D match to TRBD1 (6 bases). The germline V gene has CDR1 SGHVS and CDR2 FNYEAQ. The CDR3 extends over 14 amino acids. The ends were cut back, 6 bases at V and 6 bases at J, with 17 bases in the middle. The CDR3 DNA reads TGTGCCAGCAGTCCTCACAGGGATGAAAAGACCCAGTACTTC. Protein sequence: CASSPHRDEKTQYF. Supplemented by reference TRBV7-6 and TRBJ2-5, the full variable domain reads GAGVSQSPRYKVTKRGQDVALRCDPISGHVSLYWYRQALGQGPEFLTYFNYEAQQDKSGLPNDRFSAERPEGSISTLTIQRTEQRDSAMYRCASSPHRDEKTQYFGPGTRLLVL.

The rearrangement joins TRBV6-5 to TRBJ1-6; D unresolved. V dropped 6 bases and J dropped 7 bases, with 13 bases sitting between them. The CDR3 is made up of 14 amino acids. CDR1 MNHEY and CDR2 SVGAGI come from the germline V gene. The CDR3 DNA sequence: TGTGCCAGCAGCCACAATAAGGAGAATTCACCCCTCCACTTT. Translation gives CASSHNKENSPLHF.

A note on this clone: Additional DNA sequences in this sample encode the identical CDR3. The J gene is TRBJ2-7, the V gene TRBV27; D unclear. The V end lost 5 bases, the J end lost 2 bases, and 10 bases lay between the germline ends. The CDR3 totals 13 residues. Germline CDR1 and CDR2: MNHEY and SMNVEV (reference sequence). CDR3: CASSLRRPYEQYF. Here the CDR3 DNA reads TGTGCCAGCAGTCTCCGCCGACCCTACGAGCAGTACTTC.

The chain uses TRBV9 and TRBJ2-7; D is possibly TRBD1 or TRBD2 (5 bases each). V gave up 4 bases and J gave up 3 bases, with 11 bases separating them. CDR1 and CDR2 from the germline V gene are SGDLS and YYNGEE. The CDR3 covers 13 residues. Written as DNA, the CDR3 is TGTGCCAGCAGCCCCCGGGACGGCTACGAGCAGTACTTC. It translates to CASSPRDGYEQYF.

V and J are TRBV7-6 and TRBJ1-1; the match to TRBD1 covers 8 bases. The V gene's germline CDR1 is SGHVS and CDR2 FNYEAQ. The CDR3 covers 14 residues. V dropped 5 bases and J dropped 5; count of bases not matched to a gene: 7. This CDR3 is CASSPATGATEAFF. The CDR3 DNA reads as TGTGCCAGCAGCCCCGCGACAGGGGCGACTGAAGCTTTCTTT.